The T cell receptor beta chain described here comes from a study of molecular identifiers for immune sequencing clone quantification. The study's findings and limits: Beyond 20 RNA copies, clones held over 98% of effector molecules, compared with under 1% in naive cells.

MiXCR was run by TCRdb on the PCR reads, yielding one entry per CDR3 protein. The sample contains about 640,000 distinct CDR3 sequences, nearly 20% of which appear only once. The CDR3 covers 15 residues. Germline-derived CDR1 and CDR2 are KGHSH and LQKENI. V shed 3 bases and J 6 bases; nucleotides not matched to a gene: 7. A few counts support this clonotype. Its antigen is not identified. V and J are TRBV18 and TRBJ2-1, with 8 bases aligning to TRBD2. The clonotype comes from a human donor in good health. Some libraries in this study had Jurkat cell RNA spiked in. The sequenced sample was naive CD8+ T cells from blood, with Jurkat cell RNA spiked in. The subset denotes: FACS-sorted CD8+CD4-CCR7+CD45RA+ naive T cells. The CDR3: CASSPWREDPNEQFF. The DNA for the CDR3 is TGTGCCAGCTCACCCTGGCGGGAGGATCCCAATGAGCAGTTCTTC.